Below, one T cell receptor (beta chain) is given with its context. From germline, CDR1 is LGHDT and CDR2 YNNKEL (reference sequence). J lost 4 bases, V lost 3 bases, and 4 bases had no gene match. The CDR3 sequence is 16 residues long. The multiple sclerosis control group comprised treatment-naive patients with stable or active relapsing-remitting disease. This record comes from a study of CD8 T cells in Susac syndrome. Random hexamers were used to reverse transcribe the RNA input (about 0.5 to 1 ug). TCRdb fed the immunoSEQ multiplex PCR reads into MiXCR, producing one record per CDR3 protein. The sample contains a few hundred thousand distinct CDR3 sequences, more than 85% of which appear only once.

The chain carries TRBV3-1 and TRBJ2-3; 13 nucleotides match TRBD2. Input material: CD4+ T cells from PBMCs. This TCR derives from a human donor with multiple sclerosis. Here the CDR3 reads CASSHRTSGGADTQYF. CDR3 bases: TGTGCCAGCAGCCACCGCACTAGCGGGGGGGCAGATACGCAGTATTTT.